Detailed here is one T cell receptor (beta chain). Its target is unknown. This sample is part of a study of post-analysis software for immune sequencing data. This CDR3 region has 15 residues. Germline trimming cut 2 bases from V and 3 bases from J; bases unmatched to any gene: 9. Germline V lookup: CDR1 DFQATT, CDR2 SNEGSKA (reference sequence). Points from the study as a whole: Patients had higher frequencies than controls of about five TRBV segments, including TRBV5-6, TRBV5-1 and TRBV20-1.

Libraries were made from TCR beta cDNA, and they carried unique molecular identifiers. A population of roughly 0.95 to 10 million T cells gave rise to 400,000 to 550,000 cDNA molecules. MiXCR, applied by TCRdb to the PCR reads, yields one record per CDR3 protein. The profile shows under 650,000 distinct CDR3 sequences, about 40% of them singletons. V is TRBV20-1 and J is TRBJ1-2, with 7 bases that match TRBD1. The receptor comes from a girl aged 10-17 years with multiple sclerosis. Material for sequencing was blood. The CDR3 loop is CSARQLGQAHYGYTF. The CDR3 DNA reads TGCAGTGCTAGACAACTCGGACAGGCCCACTATGGCTACACCTTC.